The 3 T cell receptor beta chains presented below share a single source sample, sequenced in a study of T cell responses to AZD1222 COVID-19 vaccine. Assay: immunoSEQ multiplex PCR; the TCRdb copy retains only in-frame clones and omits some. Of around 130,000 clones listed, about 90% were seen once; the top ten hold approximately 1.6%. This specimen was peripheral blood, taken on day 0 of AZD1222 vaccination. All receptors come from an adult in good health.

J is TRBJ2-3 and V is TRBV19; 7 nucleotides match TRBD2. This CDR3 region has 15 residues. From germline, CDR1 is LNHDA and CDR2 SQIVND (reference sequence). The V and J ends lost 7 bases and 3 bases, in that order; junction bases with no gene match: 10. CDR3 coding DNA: TGTGCCAGTACCCTTCGCCCTAGCGGAACAGATACGCAGTATTTT. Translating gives CASTLRPSGTDTQYF.

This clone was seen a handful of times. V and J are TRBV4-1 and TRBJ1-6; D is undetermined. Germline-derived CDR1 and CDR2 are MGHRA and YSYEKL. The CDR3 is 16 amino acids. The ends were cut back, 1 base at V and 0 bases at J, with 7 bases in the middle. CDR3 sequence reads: CASSQVQNSYNSPLHF. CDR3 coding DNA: TGCGCCAGCAGCCAAGTTCAGAACTCCTATAATTCACCCCTCCACTTT.

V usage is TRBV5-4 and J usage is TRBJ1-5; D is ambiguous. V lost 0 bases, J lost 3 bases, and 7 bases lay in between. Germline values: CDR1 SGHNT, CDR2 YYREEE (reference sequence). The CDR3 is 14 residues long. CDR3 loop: CASSLAGLNQPQHF. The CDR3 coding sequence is TGTGCCAGCAGCTTGGCGGGTCTCAATCAGCCCCAGCATTTT. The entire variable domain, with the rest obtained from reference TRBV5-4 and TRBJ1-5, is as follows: ETGVTQSPTHLIKTRGQQVTLRCSSQSGHNTVSWYQQALGQGPQFIFQYYREEENGRGNFPPRFSGLQFPNYSSELNVNALELDDSALYLCASSLAGLNQPQHFGDGTRLSIL.